One and the same sample provided the 32 T cell receptor beta chains below, sequenced in a study of PD-1 blockade in classical Hodgkin lymphoma. This table comes from immunoSEQ multiplex PCR, and its TCRdb copy is limited to in-frame clones, with some not included. This table holds about 19,000 clones, about 88% found once. Specified time point: cycle 4 day 1 (C4D1), after 6 weeks of nivolumab. In every patient, relapse followed autologous stem cell transplantation, while exposure to brentuximab vedotin differed. The authors enriched CD8+ T cells from thawed PBMCs via magnetic negative selection. The specimen comprised CD8+ T cells from blood, sampled before the fourth cycle of nivolumab. The receptor source for this set is a human donor with classical Hodgkin lymphoma.

The V gene is TRBV7-9, the J gene TRBJ1-5, with TRBD1 as a possible D gene (5 bases). The V and J ends lost 5 bases and 5 bases respectively, with 13 bases between them. CDR3 length equals 14 residues. Germline CDR1 and CDR2: SEHNR and FQNEAQ (reference sequence). This CDR3 reads CASSLGTVDQPQHF. CDR3 DNA: TGTGCCAGCAGCCTGGGGACGGTAGATCAGCCCCAGCATTTT.

The CDR3 loop reads CASSNNLSYNEQFF. The CDR3 DNA reads as TGTGCCAGCAGTAACAATCTATCCTACAATGAGCAGTTCTTC. This rearrangement joins TRBV6-6 to TRBJ2-1; D uncertain. This CDR3 spans 14 amino acids. CDR1 and CDR2 (germline): MNHNY, SVGAGI (reference sequence). The V end was cut by 5 bases, the J end by 1 base, with 9 bases between.

This rearrangement joins TRBV19 to TRBJ1-3; D ambiguous. With 9 bases removed from V and 2 bases from J, the gap between germline ends came to 14 bases. The CDR3 consists of 14 residues. Germline values: CDR1 LNHDA, CDR2 SQIVND (reference sequence). CDR3 in amino acids: CASRQIFAGNTIYF. As DNA, the CDR3 is TGTGCCAGCCGACAAATCTTTGCTGGAAACACCATATATTTT. Drawing the rest from reference TRBV19 and TRBJ1-3, the complete variable domain is DGGITQSPKYLFRKEGQNVTLSCEQNLNHDAMYWYRQDPGQGLRLIYYSQIVNDFQKGDIAEGYSVSREKKESFPLTVTSAQKNPTAFYLCASRQIFAGNTIYFGEGSWLTVV.

The CDR3 DNA reads as TGTGCCAGCAGTCTTAGACGGACAGACTTCATGTATGGCTACACCTTC. Residues: CASSLRRTDFMYGYTF. The chain is built from TRBV2 and TRBJ1-2; tentatively, D is TRBD1 (6 bases). This CDR3 is 16 amino acids long. The germline V and J ends were trimmed by 5 bases and 5 bases, with 21 bases remaining between them. Germline CDR1 and CDR2: SNHLY and FYNNEI. Full variable domain (outside the CDR3, taken from reference TRBV2 and TRBJ1-2): EPEVTQTPSHQVTQMGQEVILRCVPISNHLYFYWYRQILGQKVEFLVSFYNNEISEKSEIFDDQFSVERPDGSNFTLKIRSTKLEDSAMYFCASSLRRTDFMYGYTFGSGTRLTVV.

V is TRBV27 and J is TRBJ1-2, with TRBD1 identical over 7 bases. The V gene end was trimmed by 2 bases and the J gene end by 8 bases; junction bases not matched to a gene: 5. CDR1 is MNHEY and CDR2 is SMNVEV in the germline V gene (reference sequence). The CDR3 has 13 residues. CDR3 loop: CASSLTGDRGYTF. In DNA form, the CDR3 reads TGTGCCAGCAGTTTAACAGGGGATCGCGGCTACACCTTC.

CDR3 amino acids: CASSQGVLAPYSYEQYF. The CDR3 bases are TGCGCCAGCAGCCAAGGGGTTTTGGCTCCCTACTCCTACGAGCAGTACTTC. The V and J genes are TRBV4-1 and TRBJ2-7, with D unresolved. The CDR3 is made up of 17 amino acids. With 1 base removed from V and 0 bases from J, the gap between germline ends came to 16 bases. Germline assignment: CDR1 MGHRA and CDR2 YSYEKL.

The CDR3 protein is CASSLWYGKEAGREETQYF. The CDR3 DNA sequence: TGTGCCAGCAGTTTATGGTACGGGAAAGAAGCGGGACGAGAAGAGACCCAGTACTTC. The V gene is TRBV27, the J gene TRBJ2-5; 7 nucleotides agree with TRBD2. The trim removed 1 base at V and 3 bases at J, leaving 17 bases unmatched. This CDR3 comprises 19 residues. The germline gives CDR1 MNHEY, CDR2 SMNVEV (reference sequence).

The chain recombines TRBV5-4 with TRBJ2-1, with a weak D call TRBD1 (5 bases). CDR1 is SGHNT and CDR2 is YYREEE in the germline V gene (reference sequence). CDR3 length equals 15 residues. V gave up 5 bases and J gave up 1 base, with 13 bases separating them. The CDR3 DNA sequence: TGTGCCAGCAGTCTCGGCAGGGTGTCCTACAATGAGCAGTTCTTC. This sequence encodes CASSLGRVSYNEQFF.

The V gene is TRBV9, the J gene TRBJ2-1; D call uncertain. Germline V CDR1 and CDR2: SGDLS, YYNGEE. Trimming left V 1 base short and J 7 bases short, with 6 bases between. The CDR3 is 12 amino acids. DNA for the CDR3: TGTGCCAGCAGCGTAAGTATAAATGAGCAGTTCTTC. Its translation is CASSVSINEQFF.

The chain couples TRBV15 to TRBJ1-2; D unresolved. The germline gives CDR1 LNHNV, CDR2 YYDKDF (reference sequence). The length of the CDR3 is 14 residues. V shed 1 base and J shed 4 bases, with 10 bases lying between them. The CDR3 reads CATSRVSITYGYTF. The CDR3 nucleotides read TGTGCCACCAGCAGAGTTAGCATAACCTATGGCTACACCTTC.

The CDR3 DNA follows: TGTGCCAGCAGTGAAGAGGGGGGCGGTAATTGGGAGCAGTTCTTC. Protein product: CASSEEGGGNWEQFF. V usage is TRBV6-1 and J usage is TRBJ2-1; D is perhaps TRBD1 or TRBD2 (6 bases each). Trimming pared 1 base from V and 10 bases from J, leaving 17 bases between. Germline CDR1 MNHNS, CDR2 SASEGT. CDR3 size: 15 residues.

This clone was seen a few times. V gene TRBV7-9 combines with J gene TRBJ1-2; 9 nucleotides match TRBD1. CDR3 length equals 14 residues. V shed 4 bases and J 6 bases; nucleotides not matched to a gene: 6. Germline V CDR1 and CDR2: SEHNR, FQNEAQ (reference sequence). Written as DNA, the CDR3 is TGTGCCAGCAGCTCCGGGACAGGGAGAGATGGCTACACCTTC. It encodes CASSSGTGRDGYTF.

The chain combines TRBV7-8 with TRBJ1-2; 10 bases agree with TRBD1. Germline assignment: CDR1 SGHVS and CDR2 FQNEAQ. This CDR3 spans 15 amino acids. With V trimmed by 5 bases and J by 2 bases, 5 bases remained unmatched. The CDR3 sequence is CASSPRQGANYGYTF. In DNA form, the CDR3 reads TGTGCCAGCAGCCCAAGACAGGGGGCCAACTATGGCTACACCTTC.

The table lists this clone with a few counts. The chain joins TRBV4-1 to TRBJ2-7; D uncertain. Between the trimmed V and J ends, which lost 0 bases and 6 bases, there was a span of 9 bases. This CDR3 has 13 amino acids. Germline V gene data show CDR1 as MGHRA and CDR2 as YSYEKL. The CDR3 reads CASSQDRVSEQYF. CDR3 nucleotides: TGCGCCAGCAGCCAAGATCGGGTCAGCGAGCAGTACTTC.

The rearrangement uses TRBV27 and TRBJ1-5; 10 bases are a match to TRBD1. The CDR3 sequence is 14 residues long. Trimming cost V 5 bases and J 5 bases; bases outside gene matches: 3. CDR1 and CDR2 from the germline V gene are MNHEY and SMNVEV (reference sequence). The CDR3 region is CASSLGQGDQPQHF. CDR3 in DNA: TGTGCCAGCAGTCTAGGACAGGGGGATCAGCCCCAGCATTTT.

This clone was seen only a few times. This chain uses TRBV19 with TRBJ2-7; no definite D call. Trimming stripped 6 bases from V and 3 bases from J, with 9 bases between. Germline lookup yields CDR1 LNHDA and CDR2 SQIVND (reference sequence). CDR3 size: 12 residues. For the CDR3, the DNA is TGTGCCAGTAGGGGCCGATTCTACGAGCAGTACTTC. Translating it yields CASRGRFYEQYF.

This rearrangement joins TRBV6-1 to TRBJ1-2; 8 nucleotides match TRBD1. Unmatched junction bases numbered 14, after V lost 0 bases and J lost 2 bases. In germline, CDR1 is MNHNS, CDR2 SASEGT. The CDR3 is 19 residues long. CDR3 sequence reads: CASSEALLSWDRRNYGYTF. For the CDR3, the DNA is TGTGCCAGCAGTGAAGCGCTTCTTTCATGGGACAGGAGGAACTATGGCTACACCTTC.

This clone was seen only once. The chain couples TRBV10-2 to TRBJ2-7, with D perhaps TRBD2 (6 bases). Germline V CDR1 and CDR2: WSHSY, SAAADI. The CDR3 length is 16 residues. The V and J ends lost 4 bases and 0 bases respectively, with 16 bases between them. The CDR3 DNA is TGCGCCAGCAGTGGGAGTAGCGGAAAAAGCTCCTACGAGCAGTACTTC. This encodes CASSGSSGKSSYEQYF.

This chain connects TRBV9 to TRBJ1-2, with D unclear. CDR1 SGDLS and CDR2 YYNGEE come from the germline V gene. Trimming stripped 1 base from V and 8 bases from J, with 9 bases between. CDR3 size: 12 residues. DNA for the CDR3: TGTGCCAGCAGCGTATTGGGGTACGGCTACACCTTC. Translating gives CASSVLGYGYTF. Full variable domain (outside the CDR3, taken from reference TRBV9 and TRBJ1-2): DSGVTQTPKHLITATGQRVTLRCSPRSGDLSVYWYQQSLDQGLQFLIQYYNGEERAKGNILERFSAQQFPDLHSELNLSSLELGDSALYFCASSVLGYGYTFGSGTRLTVV.

This clone appeared a single time. The chain employs TRBV5-1 and TRBJ2-5; D remains unclear. Trimming removed 4 bases from V and 4 bases from J, with 5 bases in between. Per germline, CDR1 SGHRS and CDR2 YFSETQ. The CDR3 is 11 amino acids. The CDR3 DNA reads TGCGCCAGCAGCGGCGGAGAGACCCAGTACTTC. Translated: CASSGGETQYF.

The chain is built from TRBV28 and TRBJ1-4; possible D gene TRBD1, 6 bases. The CDR3 contains 15 residues. Germline V gives CDR1 MDHEN, CDR2 SYDVKM. Trimming cost V 7 bases and J 5 bases, with 17 bases left between them. CDR3 in DNA: TGTGCCAGCATCCATAGAGGACAGCTGAATGAAAAACTGTTTTTT. Its protein is CASIHRGQLNEKLFF. The full variable domain, in which reference TRBV28 and TRBJ1-4 provide the parts outside the CDR3, is DVKVTQSSRYLVKRTGEKVFLECVQDMDHENMFWYRQDPGLGLRLIYFSYDVKMKEKGDIPEGYSVSREKKERFSLILESASTNQTSMYLCASIHRGQLNEKLFFGSGTQLSVL.

V gene TRBV7-3 combines with J gene TRBJ2-7, with D maybe TRBD2 (6 bases). This CDR3 has 14 residues. Trimming left V 2 bases short and J 1 base short, with 9 bases between. From germline, CDR1 is SGHTA and CDR2 FQGTGA. The CDR3 DNA reads TGTGCCAGCAGCTTAGCGGGAAATTCCTACGAGCAGTACTTC. This codes for CASSLAGNSYEQYF.

The chain employs TRBV13 and TRBJ2-1; D perhaps matches TRBD2 (5 bases). Germline CDR1 PRHDT, CDR2 FYEKMQ (reference sequence). The CDR3 is made up of 13 amino acids. V was cut by 0 bases and J by 12 bases, with 12 bases left in between. The CDR3 protein is CASSLGQGSPQFF. CDR3 bases: TGTGCCAGCAGCTTAGGTCAAGGGAGTCCGCAGTTCTTC. Together with reference TRBV13 and TRBJ2-1, the CDR3 gives the full variable domain: AAGVIQSPRHLIKEKRETATLKCYPIPRHDTVYWYQQGPGQDPQFLISFYEKMQSDKGSIPDRFSAQQFSDYHSELNMSSLELGDSALYFCASSLGQGSPQFFGPGTRLTVL.

The chain joins TRBV18 to TRBJ2-5; TRBD1 agrees at 8 bases. The J call may be in error: the DNA end matches TRBJ2-7 better. CDR1 is KGHSH, CDR2 LQKENI, per germline. There are 16 residues in the CDR3. The CDR3 sequence is CASSRAGGAPSYEQYF. CDR3 coding DNA: TGTGCCAGCTCACGCGCAGGGGGCGCCCCATCCTACGAGCAGTACTTC.

The chain joins TRBV6-5 to TRBJ2-7, with D unresolved. Germline lookup yields CDR1 MNHEY and CDR2 SVGAGI. Trimming removed 6 bases at V and 3 bases at J, with 12 bases between. The CDR3 spans 13 residues. The CDR3 sequence is CASSPTVRYEQYF. The CDR3 DNA reads TGTGCCAGCAGCCCCACCGTACGCTACGAGCAGTACTTC.

The chain joins TRBV9 to TRBJ1-5; 7 bases match TRBD1. With V trimmed by 1 base and J by 4 bases, 5 bases remained unmatched. CDR1 SGDLS and CDR2 YYNGEE come from the germline V gene. The CDR3 runs 15 residues. CDR3 residues: CASSVYGTENQPQHF. The DNA for the CDR3 is TGTGCCAGCAGCGTATACGGGACAGAAAATCAGCCCCAGCATTTT.

CDR3 protein: CASSVHGWAGGGGGYTF. CDR3 DNA sequence: TGTGCCAGCAGCGTACACGGTTGGGCAGGGGGCGGAGGTGGCTACACCTTC. V is TRBV9 and J is TRBJ1-2; 8 bases match TRBD1. The CDR3 runs 17 residues. Germline-derived CDR1 and CDR2 are SGDLS and YYNGEE. V dropped 1 base and J dropped 7; count of bases not matched to a gene: 15. Filled out from reference TRBV9 and TRBJ1-2, the complete variable domain reads DSGVTQTPKHLITATGQRVTLRCSPRSGDLSVYWYQQSLDQGLQFLIQYYNGEERAKGNILERFSAQQFPDLHSELNLSSLELGDSALYFCASSVHGWAGGGGGYTFGSGTRLTVV.

The genes are TRBV28 and TRBJ1-2, with D possibly matching TRBD1 (6 bases). CDR1 MDHEN and CDR2 SYDVKM come from the germline V gene. The CDR3 consists of 16 residues. The ends were cut back, 1 base at V and 0 bases at J, with 12 bases in the middle. CDR3 nucleotide sequence: TGTGCCAGCAGTTTATATACAGGGTACCCTAACTATGGCTACACCTTC. Protein product: CASSLYTGYPNYGYTF.

The chain employs TRBV10-1 and TRBJ2-2, with unresolved D. Trimming stripped 4 bases from V and 4 bases from J, with 10 bases between. Germline CDR1 is WNHNN and CDR2 is SYGVQD (reference sequence). This CDR3 contains 14 residues. In DNA form, the CDR3 reads TGCGCCAGCAGTGGAGTCAGCTTCACCGGGGAGCTGTTTTTT. Translating gives CASSGVSFTGELFF.

V gene TRBV28 combines with J gene TRBJ1-2; no reliable D call. From germline, CDR1 is MDHEN and CDR2 SYDVKM. V shed 3 bases and J shed 3 bases, with 8 bases lying between them. The CDR3 is made up of 13 amino acids. As DNA, the CDR3 is TGTGCCAGCAGTTTTAGGGTGGACTATGGCTACACCTTC. As protein: CASSFRVDYGYTF.

J is TRBJ2-1 and V is TRBV27; possibly TRBD1 or TRBD2 for D (5 bases each). CDR3 length: 16 residues. CDR1 is MNHEY and CDR2 is SMNVEV in the germline V gene (reference sequence). The V and J ends lost 8 bases and 5 bases respectively, with 22 bases between them. The CDR3 loop reads CASVFSWGSLNNEQFF. The CDR3 DNA sequence: TGTGCCAGCGTGTTCAGCTGGGGGAGTCTCAACAATGAGCAGTTCTTC.

V is TRBV2 and J is TRBJ1-1; the match to TRBD1 covers 9 bases. The CDR3 is made up of 13 amino acids. The J segment lost 5 bases and the V segment lost 5 bases, leaving 3 bases of the junction unmatched. Per the germline V gene, CDR1 is SNHLY and CDR2 is FYNNEI. The CDR3 nucleotides are TGTGCCAGCAGTTGGACAGGGGCGACTGAAGCTTTCTTT. This encodes CASSWTGATEAFF.